The present T cell receptor (beta chain) was sequenced within a study of T cell responses to AZD1222 COVID-19 vaccine. V was pared by 1 base and J by 3 bases, with 2 bases of the junction left unmatched. The V gene's germline CDR1 is SGHRS and CDR2 YFSETQ. The CDR3 is 14 residues long. General observations from the study: Repertoires were collected only later (after the peak T cell response had occurred).

Repertoires were generated with immunoSEQ multiplex PCR, while TCRdb's copy carries only in-frame clones and drops some. The sample gives around 150,000 clones, roughly 92% of which show up once; about 5% is in the top ten. About this clone itself: Its specificity is unknown.

The sequencing used peripheral blood, collected on day 0 of AZD1222 vaccination. V is TRBV5-1 and J is TRBJ2-7, with TRBD1 matching 9 bases. This clonotype was obtained from an adult in good health. DNA for the CDR3: TGCGCCAGCAGCTTGCAGGGACAGGGCTACGAGCAGTACTTC. Translation: CASSLQGQGYEQYF.